This T cell receptor beta chain was recorded in a study of T cells in Graves' hyperthyroidism and ophthalmopathy. About the research overall: It was at initial diagnosis, before any treatment, that peripheral blood was collected.

This clonotype showed up just a few times. Its antigen is not known. Study findings and constraints: Ophthalmopathy stood apart from stable hyperthyroidism in a 13 V-J model. Ophthalmopathy got predicted by the model a median approximately 6.4 months before its onset.

V was pared by 4 bases and J by 4 bases, with 5 bases of the junction left unmatched. Germline loops: CDR1 DFQATT, CDR2 SNEGSKA (reference sequence). This CDR3 has 14 residues. Authors of the study amplified TCR beta CDR3 regions from RNA transcripts. Initially, a first-round RT-PCR of the TCR CDR3 employed the HTBI primer set. TCRdb used MiXCR to reprocess the multiplex PCR reads, holding one entry per CDR3 protein. The sample has around 400,000 distinct CDR3 sequences; roughly 25% are singletons. Each patient was aged 18 to 65 and had newly diagnosed hyperthyroidism of under 2 months' duration. The chain is built from TRBV20-1 and TRBJ2-1; 9 bases align to TRBD2. The sequence was collected from a man between 45 and 60 years old with Graves' hyperthyroidism. The sample taken for sequencing was blood. Written as DNA, the CDR3 is TGCAGTGCTACGTTGGCGGGAGGGTACAATGAGCAGTTCTTC. This sequence encodes CSATLAGGYNEQFF.